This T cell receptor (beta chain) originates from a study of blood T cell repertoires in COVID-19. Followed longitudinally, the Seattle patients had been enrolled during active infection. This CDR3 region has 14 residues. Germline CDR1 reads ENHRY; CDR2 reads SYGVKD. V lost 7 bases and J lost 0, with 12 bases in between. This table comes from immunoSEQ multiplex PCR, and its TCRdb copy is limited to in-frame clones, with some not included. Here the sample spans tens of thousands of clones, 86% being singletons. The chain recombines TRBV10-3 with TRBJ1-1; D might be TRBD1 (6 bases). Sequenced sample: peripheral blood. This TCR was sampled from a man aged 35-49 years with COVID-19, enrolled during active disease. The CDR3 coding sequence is TGTGCCATCAAGGACAGAATAGTGAACACTGAAGCTTTCTTT. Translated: CAIKDRIVNTEAFF.